What follows is one T cell receptor (beta chain) and its context. This clone's antigen is unknown. Base qualities are not at hand, and no much larger clone is one base apart. The receptor library was made with the immunoSEQ multiplex PCR assay. The table was pulled from immuneACCESS by TCRdb, which kept in-frame rearrangements only. Such tables lose some clones; where checked, under half of the loss comes from unresolved V genes, and the rest has no known cause. Here the sample has roughly 120,000 clones; about 93% occur a single time. Clones ranked in the top ten supply 2.6% of the sample. Reading from cysteine to phenylalanine, the CDR3 counts 14 amino acids. The retained sequence is limited to the CDR3, 42 bases, with the frame set at the first base. Between the V and J ends, shortened by 3 bases and 4 bases respectively, the junction contains 10 bases. Per the germline V gene, KGHSH is the CDR1 and LQKENI is the CDR2.

The data were taken from a study of control samples from healthy donors and cancer patients (dated by TCRdb to the early 2020s). This TCR derives from a man aged 25 to 45 in good health. Specimen: blood. Recombination joined TRBV18 with TRBJ2-1; a tentative D match to TRBD1 spans 6 bases. DNA sequence: TGTGCCAGCTCACCGGGTCAGGGGTACAATGAGCAGTTCTTC. Its coded protein is CASSPGQGYNEQFF.